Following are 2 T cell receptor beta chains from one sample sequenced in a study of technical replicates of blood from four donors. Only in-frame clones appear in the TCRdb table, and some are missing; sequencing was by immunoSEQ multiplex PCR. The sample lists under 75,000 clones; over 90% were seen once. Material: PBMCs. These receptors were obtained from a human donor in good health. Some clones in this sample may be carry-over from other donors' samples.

The CDR3 DNA reads as TGCGCCAGCAGCCAAGAGGCGCTGCGGGGGTCTGGCACTGAAGCTTTCTTT. Translating it yields CASSQEALRGSGTEAFF. The chain couples TRBV4-1 to TRBJ1-1, with D possibly being TRBD1 (5 bases). The ends were cut back, 0 bases at V and 4 bases at J, with 18 bases in the middle. The germline gives CDR1 MGHRA, CDR2 YSYEKL. The CDR3 has 17 residues.

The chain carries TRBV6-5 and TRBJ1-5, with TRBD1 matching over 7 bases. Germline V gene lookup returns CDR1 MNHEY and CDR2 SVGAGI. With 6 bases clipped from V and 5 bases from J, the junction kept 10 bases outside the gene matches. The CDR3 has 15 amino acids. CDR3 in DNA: TGTGCCAGCAGAAGCCTGACAGGGAGCGATCAGCCCCAGCATTTT. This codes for CASRSLTGSDQPQHF.